A selection of T cell receptor beta chains follows, all from one sample in a study of CD8 T cells in Susac syndrome. TCRdb re-derived calls from the immunoSEQ multiplex PCR reads in MiXCR, one entry per CDR3 protein. The sample lists about 300,000 distinct CDR3 sequences, roughly 85% seen once, with 0.21% in the top ten. The sequencing sample was made of CD8+ T cells from PBMCs. These receptors were obtained from a human donor with multiple sclerosis. Both conserved end residues are part of each CDR3. A D gene is named only where the DNA matches it firmly. Rows give clone size only sometimes, using once, few, many, or a class for an expanded clone.

J gene | CDR3 length | D gene | clone size | V gene | CDR3 protein | CDR3 DNA
TRBJ2-1 | 17 | TRBD1 | NA | TRBV20-1 | CSSRTGTEQFSYNEQFF | TGCAGTTCCCGGACAGGGACCGAGCAGTTCTCCTACAATGAGCAGTTCTTC
TRBJ2-5 | 14 | TRBD1 | NA | TRBV27 | CASSPDRGHETQYF | TGTGCCAGCAGTCCGGACAGGGGGCATGAGACCCAGTACTTC
TRBJ2-7 | 15 | NA | NA | TRBV15 | CATSEDRETLYEQYF | TGTGCCACCAGCGAAGACCGGGAGACCCTCTACGAGCAGTACTTC
TRBJ1-2 | 14 | NA | NA | TRBV12-3/TRBV12-4 | CASSSPGFVGGYTF | TGTGCCAGCAGTTCCCCCGGGTTCGTGGGTGGCTACACCTTC
TRBJ2-2 | 16 | NA | NA | TRBV27 | CASSPITFANTGELFF | TGTGCCAGCAGTCCCATTACTTTCGCGAACACCGGGGAGCTGTTTTTT
TRBJ2-1 | 17 | TRBD2 | NA | TRBV4-1 | CASSHSPGLAGYNEQFF | TGCGCCAGCAGCCATTCCCCGGGACTAGCGGGTTACAATGAGCAGTTCTTC
TRBJ2-2 | 15 | NA | few | TRBV6-6 | CASSGGQGLTGELFF | TGTGCCAGCAGTGGGGGGCAGGGGTTAACCGGGGAGCTGTTTTTT
TRBJ2-2 | 16 | NA | NA | TRBV7-8 | CASSLEVDPNTGELFF | TGTGCCAGCAGCTTAGAGGTGGACCCGAACACCGGGGAGCTGTTTTTT
TRBJ2-2 | 15 | NA | NA | TRBV19 | CASSPQDRNTGELFF | TGTGCCAGTAGTCCCCAGGACAGAAACACCGGGGAGCTGTTTTTT
TRBJ1-1 | 14 | TRBD1 | NA | TRBV6-5 | CASSYTDRGREAFF | TGTGCCAGCAGTTACACGGACAGGGGGCGAGAAGCTTTCTTT
TRBJ2-2 | 12 | NA | NA | TRBV28 | CASRGWTGELFF | TGTGCCAGCAGGGGTTGGACCGGGGAGCTGTTTTTT
TRBJ1-5 | 16 | NA | NA | TRBV7-9 | CASSLDVGDRGQPQHF | TGTGCCAGCAGCTTAGATGTTGGGGATAGGGGTCAGCCCCAGCATTTT
TRBJ2-3 | 15 | NA | once | TRBV7-6 | CASSLTSGVTDTQYF | TGTGCCAGCAGCTTAACATCGGGGGTCACAGATACGCAGTATTTT
TRBJ1-3 | 16 | TRBD1 | NA | TRBV18 | CASSPRGLSSGNTIYF | TGTGCCAGCTCACCAAGGGGGCTGAGCTCTGGAAACACCATATATTTT
TRBJ2-2 | 12 | NA | NA | TRBV27 | CASSFDTGELFF | TGTGCCAGCAGTTTCGACACCGGGGAGCTGTTTTTT
TRBJ2-1 | 14 | NA | NA | TRBV16 | CASSQSRAYNEQFF | TGTGCCAGCAGCCAATCCAGGGCCTACAATGAGCAGTTCTTC
TRBJ2-7 | 16 | NA | NA | TRBV7-6 | CASSLGFVGDLVEQYF | TGTGCCAGCAGCTTAGGGTTCGTGGGGGATTTAGTCGAGCAGTACTTC
TRBJ2-7 | 13 | NA | NA | TRBV27 | CASSLSGNDEQYF | TGTGCCAGCAGTTTGTCCGGGAACGACGAGCAGTACTTC
TRBJ2-2 | 17 | TRBD1 | once | TRBV5-5 | CASSIGPGQGVTGELFF | TGTGCCAGCAGTATAGGTCCGGGACAGGGAGTCACCGGGGAGCTGTTTTTT
TRBJ1-3 | 14 | NA | NA | TRBV6-1 | CASSEGLSGNTIYF | TGTGCCAGCAGTGAGGGCCTCTCTGGAAACACCATATATTTT
TRBJ2-7 | 15 | TRBD1 | NA | TRBV28 | CASRARQGFWYEQYF | TGTGCCAGCAGGGCGAGACAGGGATTTTGGTACGAGCAGTACTTC
TRBJ2-5 | 12 | NA | few | TRBV6-1 | CASTNSQETQYF | TGTGCCAGCACCAACAGCCAAGAGACCCAGTACTTC
TRBJ2-1 | 16 | NA | NA | TRBV12-3/TRBV12-4 | CASRLFRGSSYNEQFF | TGTGCCAGCAGACTGTTTCGTGGGAGCTCCTACAATGAGCAGTTCTTC
TRBJ1-2 | 14 | NA | NA | TRBV5-4 | CASSVTGKNYGYTF | TGTGCCAGCAGCGTCACAGGAAAAAACTATGGCTACACCTTC
TRBJ1-3 | 16 | NA | NA | TRBV28 | CASSQHYGVVGNTIYF | TGTGCCAGCAGTCAACACTACGGGGTGGTTGGAAACACCATATATTTT
TRBJ1-2 | 18 | NA | NA | TRBV9 | CASSLESSLALANYGYTF | TGTGCCAGCAGCCTAGAGAGCTCGTTGGCGTTAGCTAACTATGGCTACACCTTC
TRBJ2-1 | 14 | TRBD2 | NA | TRBV6-2/TRBV6-3 | CASSYAGVYNEQFF | TGTGCCAGCAGTTACGCGGGAGTATACAATGAGCAGTTCTTC
TRBJ2-5 | 16 | TRBD2 | once | TRBV7-9 | CASSSLPSGGKETQYF | TGTGCCAGCAGCTCGCTACCTAGCGGGGGGAAAGAGACCCAGTACTTC